Listed below are T cell receptor beta chains from one sample, sequenced in a study of regulatory T cells in long-lasting Graves disease. TCRdb re-called the multiplex PCR reads through MiXCR, storing one row per CDR3 protein. The sample includes fewer than 350,000 distinct CDR3 sequences, 15% to 20% of them seen just once. This specimen consisted of peripheral blood mononuclear cells (PBMCs), obtained at new diagnosis, from a patient treated with antithyroid drugs. These receptors came from a female donor with Graves disease. Both conserved end residues are trimmed from each CDR3.

v_call cdr3_aa
TRBV28 ASSYAGNYGYT
TRBV5-5 ASSLVEQLQY
TRBV2 ASSEAGSPNQPQH
TRBV28 ASSLSGYEANVLT
TRBV10-3 AISESQGARNTEAF
TRBV13 ASSPPGVETQY
TRBV4-1 ASSQDLWGAYNEQF
TRBV6-4 ASSVRETDTQY
TRBV14 ASSQGQVGEF
TRBV6-5 ASSLPPEGSSYNEQF
TRBV12-3/TRBV12-4 ASSLAGGQETQY
TRBV5-4 ASSSLGSVSGELF
TRBV30 AWSPLTLSNEQF
TRBV28 ASNLGTSGRVYEQY
TRBV5-6 ASSPIAKNIQY
TRBV2 ASMPDRGKETQY
TRBV19 ASTPGTLLFATNEKLF
TRBV6-1 ASSEGAGAVETQY
TRBV12-3/TRBV12-4 ASSWMGPDEKLF
TRBV10-2 ASSERGWGLALGYEQY
TRBV12-3/TRBV12-4 AAGLAPGDTQY
TRBV24-1 ATSDSSSGRVRNEQF
TRBV4-1 ASSPRDWSFAPY
TRBV7-9 ASSLGPSSGPGELF
TRBV7-9 ASSYDRATDTQY
TRBV10-3 AIRATGDDEQY
TRBV6-1 ASRQSLGRNQPQH
TRBV2 ASNLGREREF
TRBV11-3 ASSWVISSGANVLT
TRBV28 ASSSLGPNEKLF
TRBV12-3/TRBV12-4 ASSPLTGDSYNEQF
TRBV2 ASSSTGGDLYPPEAF
TRBV19 ASSKSQGAWEQY
TRBV24-1 ATNTGRDTQY
TRBV5-1 ASSLDSGPGEF
TRBV7-3 ASSWTSGAITDTQY
TRBV7-3 ASSSSDSFDGYT
TRBV30 AWSPGLAGVGEQF
TRBV12-3/TRBV12-4 ASSFPRGEQY
TRBV11-2 ASRPSQGDTDTQY
TRBV10-3 AIRGTSGKGEQF
TRBV20-1 SASFGASFNEQF
TRBV6-5 ASSYEAREQY
TRBV19 ASSIGLWRRVNTEAF
TRBV30 AWSLQGERSSPLH
TRBV27 ASSGVPGTGELF
TRBV27 ASSPRPRSYNEQF
TRBV12-3/TRBV12-4 ASSTGPGELF
TRBV15 ATSRGAVVELGGANVLT
TRBV7-2 ASSLPAGYNEQF
TRBV29-1 SVETLLKGTEAF